Below, 3 T cell receptor beta chains from the same sample are listed, as sequenced in a study of blood T cell repertoires in COVID-19. Assay: immunoSEQ multiplex PCR; the TCRdb copy retains only in-frame clones and omits some. This table holds 350,000 to 450,000 clones, 88% found once. The sequenced sample was PBMCs or T cells enriched from blood (not recorded which). These TCRs come from a woman between 18 and 30 years old who had been exposed to COVID-19.

The chain links TRBV9 to TRBJ2-3; TRBD2 aligns across 9 bases. With V trimmed by 1 base and J by 2 bases, 5 bases remained unmatched. There are 16 residues in the CDR3. Looked up from germline, CDR1 is SGDLS and CDR2 is YYNGEE. The CDR3 region is CASSVTTSGHTDTQYF. CDR3 nucleotide sequence: TGTGCCAGCAGCGTAACGACTAGCGGACACACAGATACGCAGTATTTT.

The CDR3 here is CASKGTGDSPLHF. As DNA, the CDR3 is TGTGCCAGCAAGGGGACAGGGGATTCACCCCTCCACTTT. This chain joins TRBV2 and TRBJ1-6, with TRBD1 identical over 10 bases. The CDR3 runs 13 residues. Germline CDR1 reads SNHLY; CDR2 reads FYNNEI. V lost 7 bases, J lost 8 bases, and 2 bases stayed unmatched.

The chain recombines TRBV28 with TRBJ1-5; D remains ambiguous. Trimming removed 3 bases from V and 0 bases from J, with 6 bases in between. Per the germline V gene, CDR1 is MDHEN and CDR2 is SYDVKM. The CDR3 sequence is 14 residues long. The CDR3 sequence is CASSFTYSNQPQHF. The DNA for the CDR3 is TGTGCCAGCAGTTTTACATATAGCAATCAGCCCCAGCATTTT. The full variable domain, rest sourced from reference TRBV28 and TRBJ1-5, is DVKVTQSSRYLVKRTGEKVFLECVQDMDHENMFWYRQDPGLGLRLIYFSYDVKMKEKGDIPEGYSVSREKKERFSLILESASTNQTSMYLCASSFTYSNQPQHFGDGTRLSIL.